The T cell receptor beta chain under discussion was sequenced for a study of T-cell memory formation after mild COVID-19. TCRdb analysed the 5' RACE reads with MiXCR anew, one entry per CDR3 protein. The sample contains some 150,000 distinct CDR3 sequences, about 5.7% of which appear only once. This CDR3 has 15 amino acids. Losses at the gene ends were 6 bases for V and 5 bases for J; bases not matched to a gene: 9. Germline V lookup: CDR1 MDHEN, CDR2 SYDVKM. Sample: PBMCs or a T cell subset sorted from them (not recorded which). The V gene is TRBV28, the J gene TRBJ2-1; 8 bases agree with TRBD1. This receptor was identified in an adult woman who had mild COVID-19 (a few samples of this study predate the infection). Cell type and time point are not known. In DNA, the CDR3 is TGTGCCAGCAGCCTAAGCGACAGGGGCCACAATGAGCAGTTCTTC. Translated, it gives CASSLSDRGHNEQFF. Complete variable domain (other parts from reference TRBV28 and TRBJ2-1): DVKVTQSSRYLVKRTGEKVFLECVQDMDHENMFWYRQDPGLGLRLIYFSYDVKMKEKGDIPEGYSVSREKKERFSLILESASTNQTSMYLCASSLSDRGHNEQFFGPGTRLTVL.